This T cell receptor (beta chain) comes out of a study of radiotherapy plus CTLA-4 blockade in lung cancer. Study-level background: Among patients, over 15% showed objective responses, and about 30% had disease control. Study findings and constraints: Strongest reported response predictors: early blood clone changes and post-radiation interferon-beta. Among blood TCR repertoires after radiotherapy plus ipilimumab, tumor-derived clones expanded.

Produced via immunoSEQ multiplex PCR; TCRdb's table is partial and in-frame only. The sample consists of more than 95,000 clones, approximately 72% of them appearing once. A word on this clone: Antigen unknown.

Alongside CTLA-4 blockade with ipilimumab, patients with chemo-refractory metastatic non-small-cell lung cancer received focal radiation. This CDR3 is 15 amino acids long. V lost 2 bases and J lost 2; bases outside the gene matches: 5. Germline-derived CDR1 and CDR2 are SNHLY and FYNNEI. The chain joins TRBV2 to TRBJ2-5; 7 nucleotides align to TRBD2. The sequencing used peripheral blood, collected from a patient treated with radiotherapy plus ipilimumab. The receptor was isolated from a human donor with non-small cell lung cancer who had a partial response to radiotherapy plus ipilimumab. Some clones in this sample may be carry-over from other donors' samples. The CDR3 bases are TGTGCCAGCAGTGAACCTAGCGGAAAACAAGAGACCCAGTACTTC. This sequence encodes CASSEPSGKQETQYF.